This record looks at one TCR beta chain sequence and its context. Its recognized antigen is unknown. There are no base qualities to consult, and no much larger clone falls within one base. Library prep was done by the immunoSEQ multiplex PCR assay. Held by TCRdb, this immuneACCESS table contains in-frame sequences only and omits some clones. Under half of the omission traces to an unresolved V gene where checked; the cause of the rest is unknown. This sample holds tens of thousands of clones; over 80% were observed only once. Clones ranked in the top ten supply just over 2% of the sample. This entry belongs to a study of T cell changes during pregnancy in multiple sclerosis (dated by TCRdb to the late 2010s). As for the study more broadly: The study examined how the T cell repertoire changed over the course of pregnancy in women with multiple sclerosis.

The specimen comprised peripheral blood, sampled after pregnancy. This TCR was recovered from a female donor with multiple sclerosis, enrolled in a pregnancy study.

The CDR3 protein: CACLTGGGAGTEAFF. The nucleotide sequence is TGTGCCTGCTTAACAGGGGGCGGAGCGGGCACTGAAGCTTTCTTT. Here the chain combines TRBV30 and TRBJ1-1, with 9 bases aligning to TRBD1. Its CDR3 holds 15 amino acids, cysteine through phenylalanine. Of all the DNA, just the CDR3 is kept, 45 bases in frame from base 1. The germline V end is reduced by 6 bases and the J end by 4 bases; junction bases left unmatched: 12. Sequences GTSNPN (CDR1) and SVGIG (CDR2) are obtained from the germline V gene (reference sequence).